These T cell receptor beta chains were read from a single sample in a study of T cell responses to AZD1222 COVID-19 vaccine. Measured with immunoSEQ multiplex PCR; TCRdb has only the in-frame clones, and not every one. The data show about 110,000 clones, about 90% seen once. The sequences come from peripheral blood, collected on day 0 of AZD1222 vaccination. Receptor source: an adult in good health. Both conserved end residues are part of each CDR3. A D gene is named only where the DNA matches it firmly. Clone size is shown for a subset of rows, as once, few, many or a class of expanded clone.

j_gene: TRBJ2-3; v_gene: TRBV5-1; d_gene: .; abundance: .; CDR3aa: CASSLRSTDTQYF; CDR3nt: TGCGCCAGCAGCTTGAGAAGCACAGATACGCAGTATTTT
j_gene: TRBJ1-5; v_gene: TRBV14; d_gene: TRBD1; abundance: .; CDR3aa: CASSQDQDRANQPQHF; CDR3nt: TGTGCCAGCAGCCAAGATCAGGACAGGGCCAATCAGCCCCAGCATTTT
j_gene: TRBJ2-1; v_gene: TRBV3-1/TRBV3-2; d_gene: TRBD1; abundance: .; CDR3aa: CASSPGTGVYNEQFF; CDR3nt: TGTGCCAGCAGCCCCGGGACAGGGGTTTACAATGAGCAGTTCTTC
j_gene: TRBJ2-2; v_gene: TRBV5-5; d_gene: TRBD1; abundance: once; CDR3aa: CASSPRTGALTANTGELFF; CDR3nt: TGTGCCAGCAGCCCGCGGACAGGCGCTCTTACCGCGAACACCGGGGAGCTGTTTTTT
j_gene: TRBJ2-2; v_gene: TRBV3-1/TRBV3-2; d_gene: TRBD1; abundance: .; CDR3aa: CASSQRTGTTGELFF; CDR3nt: TGTGCCAGCAGCCAAAGGACAGGGACCACCGGGGAGCTGTTTTTT
j_gene: TRBJ1-5; v_gene: TRBV28; d_gene: .; abundance: once; CDR3aa: CASLRALNNQPQHF; CDR3nt: TGTGCCAGCCTTCGTGCCCTGAACAATCAGCCCCAGCATTTT
j_gene: TRBJ1-2; v_gene: TRBV10-3; d_gene: .; abundance: .; CDR3aa: CAISRDGHSAYGYTF; CDR3nt: TGTGCCATCAGTAGAGACGGACACTCAGCCTATGGCTACACCTTC
j_gene: TRBJ1-4; v_gene: TRBV7-9; d_gene: .; abundance: .; CDR3aa: CASSLATGLNEKLFF; CDR3nt: TGTGCCAGCAGCTTAGCTACAGGCCTTAATGAAAAACTGTTTTTT
j_gene: TRBJ1-2; v_gene: TRBV24-1; d_gene: .; abundance: .; CDR3aa: CATSDRDHYGYTF; CDR3nt: TGTGCCACCAGTGATAGGGATCACTATGGCTACACCTTC
j_gene: TRBJ1-3; v_gene: TRBV28; d_gene: .; abundance: .; CDR3aa: CASSPQQLPSGNTIYF; CDR3nt: TGTGCCAGCAGTCCGCAACAGCTACCCTCTGGAAACACCATATATTTT
j_gene: TRBJ1-6; v_gene: TRBV5-5; d_gene: .; abundance: .; CDR3aa: CASSFSSLQGPYNSPLHF; CDR3nt: TGTGCCAGCAGCTTTTCATCCCTCCAGGGGCCTTATAATTCACCCCTCCACTTT
j_gene: TRBJ2-7; v_gene: TRBV9; d_gene: .; abundance: .; CDR3aa: CASSVDPGDEQYF; CDR3nt: TGTGCCAGCAGCGTAGACCCGGGAGACGAGCAGTACTTC
j_gene: TRBJ1-5; v_gene: TRBV4-1; d_gene: TRBD1; abundance: .; CDR3aa: CASSPRQGEFNQPQHF; CDR3nt: TGCGCCAGCAGCCCACGACAGGGCGAATTCAATCAGCCCCAGCATTTT
j_gene: TRBJ1-5; v_gene: TRBV15; d_gene: .; abundance: .; CDR3aa: CATSRVENQPQHF; CDR3nt: TGTGCCACCAGCAGAGTGGAGAATCAGCCCCAGCATTTT
j_gene: TRBJ1-3; v_gene: TRBV28; d_gene: .; abundance: .; CDR3aa: CASNFATSSGNTIYF; CDR3nt: TGTGCCAGCAATTTCGCCACAAGCTCTGGAAACACCATATATTTT
j_gene: TRBJ1-5; v_gene: TRBV28; d_gene: .; abundance: .; CDR3aa: CASSPWGNQPQHF; CDR3nt: TGTGCCAGTTCGCCGTGGGGCAATCAGCCCCAGCATTTT
j_gene: TRBJ1-6; v_gene: TRBV4-2; d_gene: .; abundance: .; CDR3aa: CASSQVAGRKKAPLHF; CDR3nt: TGTGCCAGCAGCCAAGTCGCGGGCAGAAAGAAGGCACCCCTCCACTTT
j_gene: TRBJ1-2; v_gene: TRBV13; d_gene: .; abundance: .; CDR3aa: CASSSRDYYGYTF; CDR3nt: TGTGCCAGCAGCTCCCGGGACTACTATGGCTACACCTTC
j_gene: TRBJ2-2; v_gene: TRBV11-3; d_gene: .; abundance: .; CDR3aa: CASSRPGYTGELFF; CDR3nt: TGTGCCAGCAGCCGCCCCGGCTATACCGGGGAGCTGTTTTTT
j_gene: TRBJ1-1; v_gene: TRBV18; d_gene: .; abundance: .; CDR3aa: CASSPSEGVVTEAFF; CDR3nt: TGTGCCAGCTCACCATCGGAAGGGGTAGTTACTGAAGCTTTCTTT
j_gene: TRBJ2-7; v_gene: TRBV29-1; d_gene: TRBD1; abundance: .; CDR3aa: CSARTGNEQYF; CDR3nt: TGCAGCGCACGGACAGGGAACGAGCAGTACTTC
j_gene: TRBJ1-1; v_gene: TRBV13; d_gene: .; abundance: .; CDR3aa: CASSRSYEAFF; CDR3nt: TGTGCCAGCAGCCGTAGTTACGAGGCTTTCTTT
j_gene: TRBJ2-7; v_gene: TRBV4-1; d_gene: .; abundance: .; CDR3aa: CASSQDPAPSEQYF; CDR3nt: TGCGCCAGCAGCCAAGACCCCGCCCCTAGCGAGCAGTACTTC
j_gene: TRBJ1-1; v_gene: TRBV5-4; d_gene: .; abundance: many; CDR3aa: CASSLWDSGNTEAFF; CDR3nt: TGTGCCAGCAGCCTTTGGGACTCCGGGAACACTGAAGCTTTCTTT
j_gene: TRBJ1-1; v_gene: TRBV28; d_gene: TRBD1; abundance: .; CDR3aa: CASSLARTGNTEAFF; CDR3nt: TGTGCCAGCAGTTTAGCTAGGACAGGGAACACTGAAGCTTTCTTT
j_gene: TRBJ2-7; v_gene: TRBV2; d_gene: TRBD2; abundance: .; CDR3aa: CASLGGNYEQYF; CDR3nt: TGTGCCAGCCTCGGGGGGAATTACGAGCAGTACTTC
j_gene: TRBJ1-2; v_gene: TRBV19; d_gene: TRBD1; abundance: .; CDR3aa: CASSPGTGVNYGYTF; CDR3nt: TGTGCCAGTAGTCCCGGGACAGGGGTAAACTATGGCTACACCTTC
j_gene: TRBJ2-1; v_gene: TRBV20-1; d_gene: TRBD2; abundance: .; CDR3aa: CSASNSGGRAYNEQFF; CDR3nt: TGCAGTGCTAGTAACAGCGGGGGGCGGGCCTACAATGAGCAGTTCTTC
j_gene: TRBJ1-6; v_gene: TRBV14; d_gene: .; abundance: once; CDR3aa: CASSQGGYRPLHF; CDR3nt: TGTGCCAGCAGCCAAGGGGGCTACCGCCCCCTCCACTTT
j_gene: TRBJ1-1; v_gene: TRBV19; d_gene: .; abundance: .; CDR3aa: CASSIWAAAEAFF; CDR3nt: TGTGCCAGTAGTATATGGGCCGCGGCTGAAGCTTTCTTT
j_gene: TRBJ2-1; v_gene: TRBV27; d_gene: .; abundance: .; CDR3aa: CASSLERMGRSNEQFF; CDR3nt: TGTGCCAGCAGTTTAGAACGTATGGGGAGATCCAATGAGCAGTTCTTC
j_gene: TRBJ2-1; v_gene: TRBV7-7; d_gene: .; abundance: .; CDR3aa: CASSLGIYNEQFF; CDR3nt: TGTGCCAGCAGCTTGGGTATTTACAATGAGCAGTTCTTC
j_gene: TRBJ2-7; v_gene: TRBV19; d_gene: .; abundance: once; CDR3aa: CASSGGYSYEQYF; CDR3nt: TGTGCCAGTAGCGGGGGCTACTCCTACGAGCAGTACTTC
j_gene: TRBJ1-1; v_gene: TRBV27; d_gene: .; abundance: .; CDR3aa: CASSSSKVNTEAFF; CDR3nt: TGTGCCAGCAGTTCCTCCAAAGTGAACACTGAAGCTTTCTTT
j_gene: TRBJ1-4; v_gene: TRBV7-2; d_gene: .; abundance: .; CDR3aa: CASSSVGALFF; CDR3nt: TGTGCCAGCAGCTCCGTAGGGGCACTGTTTTTT
j_gene: TRBJ2-3; v_gene: TRBV14; d_gene: .; abundance: .; CDR3aa: CASSHALGTFNTQYF; CDR3nt: TGTGCCAGCAGCCATGCCCTCGGGACCTTTAATACGCAGTATTTT
j_gene: TRBJ2-5; v_gene: TRBV27; d_gene: TRBD1; abundance: .; CDR3aa: CASSSLGTGLQETQYF; CDR3nt: TGTGCCAGCAGTTCCCTCGGGACAGGACTTCAAGAGACCCAGTACTTC
j_gene: TRBJ1-5; v_gene: TRBV4-1; d_gene: TRBD1; abundance: .; CDR3aa: CASSQSPGTGIKGNQPQHF; CDR3nt: TGCGCCAGCAGCCAAAGTCCCGGGACAGGGATAAAGGGCAATCAGCCCCAGCATTTT
j_gene: TRBJ2-1; v_gene: TRBV24-1; d_gene: .; abundance: .; CDR3aa: CATSGDRYEQFF; CDR3nt: TGTGCCACCAGTGGTGACAGGTATGAGCAGTTCTTC
j_gene: TRBJ2-3; v_gene: TRBV15; d_gene: .; abundance: .; CDR3aa: CASQSGSFSTDTQYF; CDR3nt: TGTGCCTCCCAGTCCGGGTCCTTTAGCACAGATACGCAGTATTTT
j_gene: TRBJ1-5; v_gene: TRBV30; d_gene: .; abundance: .; CDR3aa: CAWSVPPGGRQPQHF; CDR3nt: TGTGCCTGGAGTGTACCCCCCGGGGGACGGCAGCCCCAGCATTTT
j_gene: TRBJ2-3; v_gene: TRBV9; d_gene: .; abundance: .; CDR3aa: CASSAWGATDTQYF; CDR3nt: TGTGCCAGCAGCGCGTGGGGGGCAACAGATACGCAGTATTTT
j_gene: TRBJ1-1; v_gene: TRBV21-1; d_gene: .; abundance: .; CDR3aa: CASSKAPGGLSTEAFF; CDR3nt: TGTGCCAGCAGCAAAGCGCCAGGGGGACTAAGCACTGAAGCTTTCTTT
j_gene: TRBJ1-6; v_gene: TRBV6-4; d_gene: .; abundance: .; CDR3aa: CASSEFASSYNSPLHF; CDR3nt: TGTGCCAGCAGTGAATTTGCGAGCTCCTATAATTCACCCCTCCACTTT
j_gene: TRBJ2-7; v_gene: TRBV29-1; d_gene: .; abundance: .; CDR3aa: CSVPTSSHEQYF; CDR3nt: TGCAGCGTGCCTACTAGCTCCCACGAGCAGTACTTC
j_gene: TRBJ2-7; v_gene: TRBV5-1; d_gene: TRBD2; abundance: .; CDR3aa: CASRPGLAGTYEQYF; CDR3nt: TGCGCCAGCAGGCCCGGACTAGCGGGGACCTACGAGCAGTACTTC
j_gene: TRBJ2-3; v_gene: TRBV6-5; d_gene: .; abundance: .; CDR3aa: CASSPRGRPDTQYF; CDR3nt: TGTGCCAGCAGTCCGAGAGGTAGGCCCGATACGCAGTATTTT
j_gene: TRBJ1-5; v_gene: TRBV19; d_gene: .; abundance: .; CDR3aa: CASSMGSNSNQPQHF; CDR3nt: TGTGCCAGTAGTATGGGTAGTAATAGCAATCAGCCCCAGCATTTT
j_gene: TRBJ1-3; v_gene: TRBV28; d_gene: .; abundance: .; CDR3aa: CASSTDSSGNTIYF; CDR3nt: TGTGCCAGCAGTACGGACAGCTCTGGAAACACCATATATTTT
j_gene: TRBJ2-7; v_gene: TRBV5-8; d_gene: TRBD2; abundance: .; CDR3aa: CASSLLGGNHEQYF; CDR3nt: TGTGCCAGCAGCTTGTTGGGAGGGAATCACGAGCAGTACTTC
j_gene: TRBJ1-1; v_gene: TRBV19; d_gene: .; abundance: .; CDR3aa: CASSIDQVRQGGKTEAFF; CDR3nt: TGTGCCAGTAGTATAGATCAGGTAAGGCAGGGAGGAAAGACTGAAGCTTTCTTT
j_gene: TRBJ1-5; v_gene: TRBV2; d_gene: TRBD1; abundance: .; CDR3aa: CASSSGQGQGGNQPQHF; CDR3nt: TGTGCCAGCAGCTCGGGACAGGGGCAGGGTGGCAATCAGCCCCAGCATTTT